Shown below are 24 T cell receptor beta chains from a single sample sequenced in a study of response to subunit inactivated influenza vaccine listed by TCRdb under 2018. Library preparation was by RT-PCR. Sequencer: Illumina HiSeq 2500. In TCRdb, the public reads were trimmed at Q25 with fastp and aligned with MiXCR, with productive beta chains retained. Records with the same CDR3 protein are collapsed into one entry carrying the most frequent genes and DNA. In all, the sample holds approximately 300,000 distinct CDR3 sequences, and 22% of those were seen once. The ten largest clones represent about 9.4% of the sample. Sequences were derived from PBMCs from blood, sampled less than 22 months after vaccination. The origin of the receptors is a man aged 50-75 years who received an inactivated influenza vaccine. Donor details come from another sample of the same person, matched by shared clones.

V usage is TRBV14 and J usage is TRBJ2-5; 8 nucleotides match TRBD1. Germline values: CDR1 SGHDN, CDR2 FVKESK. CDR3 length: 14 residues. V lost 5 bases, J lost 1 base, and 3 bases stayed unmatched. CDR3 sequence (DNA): TGTGCCAGCAGCAGGGACAGGACCCAAGAGACCCAGTACTTC. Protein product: CASSRDRTQETQYF.

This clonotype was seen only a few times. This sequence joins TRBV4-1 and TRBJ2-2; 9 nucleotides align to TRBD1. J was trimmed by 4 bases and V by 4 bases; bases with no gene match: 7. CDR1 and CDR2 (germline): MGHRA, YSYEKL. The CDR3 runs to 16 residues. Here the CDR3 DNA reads TGCGCCAGCAGCCGCGTACAGGGGGCTGGCACCGGGGAGCTGTTTTTT. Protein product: CASSRVQGAGTGELFF.

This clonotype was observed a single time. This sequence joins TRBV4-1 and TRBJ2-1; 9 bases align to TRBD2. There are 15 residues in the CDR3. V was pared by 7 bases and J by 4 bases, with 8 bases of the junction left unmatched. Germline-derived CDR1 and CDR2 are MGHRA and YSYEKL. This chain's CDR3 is CASKTRTSAYNEQFF. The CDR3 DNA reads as TGCGCCAGCAAAACCCGGACTAGCGCTTACAATGAGCAGTTCTTC.

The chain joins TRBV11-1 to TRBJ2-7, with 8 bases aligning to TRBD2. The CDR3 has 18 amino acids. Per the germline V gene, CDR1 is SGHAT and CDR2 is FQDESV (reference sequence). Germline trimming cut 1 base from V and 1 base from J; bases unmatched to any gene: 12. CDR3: CASSLVGRGGRRSYEQYF. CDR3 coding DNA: TGTGCCAGCAGCTTAGTCGGTAGAGGCGGGAGGAGGTCCTACGAGCAGTACTTC.

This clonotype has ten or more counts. The CDR3 DNA sequence: TGTGCCAGCCTCAGGGGAACCGGGGAGCTGTTTTTT. Translated, it gives CASLRGTGELFF. The rearrangement links TRBV28 to TRBJ2-2; D possibly corresponds to TRBD1 (6 bases). Looked up from germline, CDR1 is MDHEN and CDR2 is SYDVKM. V was cut by 8 bases and J by 5 bases, with 9 bases left in between. The CDR3 covers 12 residues.

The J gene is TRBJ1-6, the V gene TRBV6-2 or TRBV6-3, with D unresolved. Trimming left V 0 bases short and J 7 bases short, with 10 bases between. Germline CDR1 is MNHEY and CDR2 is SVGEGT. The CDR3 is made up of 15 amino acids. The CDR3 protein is CASSYSNQGNSPLHF. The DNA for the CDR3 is TGTGCCAGCAGTTACTCGAATCAAGGCAATTCACCCCTCCACTTT.

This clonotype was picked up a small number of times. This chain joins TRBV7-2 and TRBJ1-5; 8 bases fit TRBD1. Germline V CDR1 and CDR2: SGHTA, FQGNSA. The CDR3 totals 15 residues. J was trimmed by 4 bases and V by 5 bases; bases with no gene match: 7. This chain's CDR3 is CASSLKTGVNQPQHF. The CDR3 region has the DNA TGTGCCAGCAGCCTTAAGACAGGGGTTAATCAGCCCCAGCATTTT.

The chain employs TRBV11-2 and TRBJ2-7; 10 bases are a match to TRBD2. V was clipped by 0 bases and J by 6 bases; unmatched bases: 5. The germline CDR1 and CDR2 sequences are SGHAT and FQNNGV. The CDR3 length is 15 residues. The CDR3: CASSLDWLAGVEQYF. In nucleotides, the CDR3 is TGTGCCAGCAGCTTAGATTGGCTAGCGGGAGTCGAGCAGTACTTC.

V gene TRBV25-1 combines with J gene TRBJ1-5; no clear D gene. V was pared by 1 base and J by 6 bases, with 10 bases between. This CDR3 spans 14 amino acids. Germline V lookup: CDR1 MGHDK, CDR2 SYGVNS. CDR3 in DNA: TGTGCCAGCAGTGAATGGAATCAAGGTCAGCCCCAGCATTTT. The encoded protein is CASSEWNQGQPQHF.

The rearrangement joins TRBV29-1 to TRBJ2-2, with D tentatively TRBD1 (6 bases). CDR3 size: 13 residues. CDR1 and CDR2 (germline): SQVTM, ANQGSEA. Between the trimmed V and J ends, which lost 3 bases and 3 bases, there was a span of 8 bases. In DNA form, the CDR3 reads TGCAGCGTTGAGGACAGCCACACCGGGGAGCTGTTTTTT. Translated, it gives CSVEDSHTGELFF.

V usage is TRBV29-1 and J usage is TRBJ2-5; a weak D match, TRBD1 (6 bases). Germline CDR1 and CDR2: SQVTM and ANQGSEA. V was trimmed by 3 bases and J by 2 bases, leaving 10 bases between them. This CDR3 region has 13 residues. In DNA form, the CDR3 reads TGCAGCGTTGACGGTCAGGGGCAAGAGACCCAGTACTTC. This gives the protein CSVDGQGQETQYF.

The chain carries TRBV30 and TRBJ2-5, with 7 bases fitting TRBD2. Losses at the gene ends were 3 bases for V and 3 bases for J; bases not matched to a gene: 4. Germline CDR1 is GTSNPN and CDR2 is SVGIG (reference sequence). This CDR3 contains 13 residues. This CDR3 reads CAWSGRGKETQYF. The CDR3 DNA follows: TGTGCCTGGAGCGGGCGGGGGAAAGAGACCCAGTACTTC. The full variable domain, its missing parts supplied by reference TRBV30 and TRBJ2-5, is SQTIHQWPATLVQPVGSPLSLECTVEGTSNPNLYWYRQAAGRGLQLLFYSVGIGQISSEVPQNLSASRPQDRQFILSSKKLLLSDSGFYLCAWSGRGKETQYFGPGTRLLVL.

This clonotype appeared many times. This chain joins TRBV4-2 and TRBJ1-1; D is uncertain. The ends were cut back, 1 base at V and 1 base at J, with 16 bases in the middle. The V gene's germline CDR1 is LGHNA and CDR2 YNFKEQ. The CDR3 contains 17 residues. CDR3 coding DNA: TGTGCCAGCAGCCAAGGAGCTGGGTCCAGGAGGAACACTGAAGCTTTCTTT. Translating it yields CASSQGAGSRRNTEAFF.

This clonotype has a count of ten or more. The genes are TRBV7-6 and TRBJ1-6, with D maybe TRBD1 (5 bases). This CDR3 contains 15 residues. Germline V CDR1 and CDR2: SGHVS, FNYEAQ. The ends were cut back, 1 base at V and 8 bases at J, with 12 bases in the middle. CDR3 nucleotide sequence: TGTGCCAGCAGCTTAGTGGTAGGGGAGGATTCACCCCTCCACTTT. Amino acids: CASSLVVGEDSPLHF.

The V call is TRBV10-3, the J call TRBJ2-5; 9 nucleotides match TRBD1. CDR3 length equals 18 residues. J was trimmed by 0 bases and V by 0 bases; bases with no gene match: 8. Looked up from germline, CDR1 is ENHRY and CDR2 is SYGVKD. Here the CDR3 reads CAISESTPGTGNQETQYF. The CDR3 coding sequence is TGTGCCATCAGTGAGTCAACCCCCGGGACAGGGAACCAAGAGACCCAGTACTTC.

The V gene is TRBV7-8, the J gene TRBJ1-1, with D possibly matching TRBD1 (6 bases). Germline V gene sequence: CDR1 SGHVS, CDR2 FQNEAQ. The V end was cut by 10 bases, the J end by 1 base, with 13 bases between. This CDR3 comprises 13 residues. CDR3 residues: CATTRTANTEAFF. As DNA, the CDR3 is TGTGCCACCACTCGGACAGCGAACACTGAAGCTTTCTTT.

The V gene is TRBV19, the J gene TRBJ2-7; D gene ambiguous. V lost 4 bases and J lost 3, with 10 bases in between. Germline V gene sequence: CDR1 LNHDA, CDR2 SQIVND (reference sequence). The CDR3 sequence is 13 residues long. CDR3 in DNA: TGTGCCAGTAGTAACGGAGATTTCTACGAGCAGTACTTC. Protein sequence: CASSNGDFYEQYF.

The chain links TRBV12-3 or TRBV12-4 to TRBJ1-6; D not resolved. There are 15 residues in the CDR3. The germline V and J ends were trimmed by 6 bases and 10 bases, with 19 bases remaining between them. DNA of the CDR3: TGTGCCAGCAGCATGGGGAGCGCACATCAATCACCCCTCCACTTT. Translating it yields CASSMGSAHQSPLHF.

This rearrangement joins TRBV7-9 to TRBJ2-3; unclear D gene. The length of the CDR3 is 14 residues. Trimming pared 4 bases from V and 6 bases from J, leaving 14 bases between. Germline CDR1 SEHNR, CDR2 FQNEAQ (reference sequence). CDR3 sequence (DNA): TGTGCCAGCAGCTCCCGGACGCCCGAGGATACGCAGTATTTT. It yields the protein CASSSRTPEDTQYF.

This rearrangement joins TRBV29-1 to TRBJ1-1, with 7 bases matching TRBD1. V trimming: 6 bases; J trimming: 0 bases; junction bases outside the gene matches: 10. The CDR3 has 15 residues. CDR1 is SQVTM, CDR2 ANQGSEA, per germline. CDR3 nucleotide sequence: TGCAGCGTGGACAGGACAGGAGGCATGAACACTGAAGCTTTCTTT. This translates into CSVDRTGGMNTEAFF.

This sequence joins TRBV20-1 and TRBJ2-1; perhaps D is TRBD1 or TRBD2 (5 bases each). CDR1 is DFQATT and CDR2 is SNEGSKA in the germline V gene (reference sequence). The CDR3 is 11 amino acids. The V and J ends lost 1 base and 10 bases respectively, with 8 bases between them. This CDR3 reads CSARVGDEQFF. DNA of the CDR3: TGCAGTGCTAGAGTCGGGGACGAGCAGTTCTTC.

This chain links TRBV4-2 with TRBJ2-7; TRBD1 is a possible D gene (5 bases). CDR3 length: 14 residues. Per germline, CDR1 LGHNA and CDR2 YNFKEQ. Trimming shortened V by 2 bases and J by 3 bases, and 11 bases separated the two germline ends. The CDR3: CASSQRTDNYEQYF. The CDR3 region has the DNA TGTGCCAGCAGCCAAAGAACGGACAACTACGAGCAGTACTTC.

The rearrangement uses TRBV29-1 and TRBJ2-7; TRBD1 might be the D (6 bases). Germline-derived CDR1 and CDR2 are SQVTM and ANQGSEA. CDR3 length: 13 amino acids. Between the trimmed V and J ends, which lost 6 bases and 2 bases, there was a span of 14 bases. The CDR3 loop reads CSVIQGNTYEQYF. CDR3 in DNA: TGCAGCGTGATACAGGGTAACACCTACGAGCAGTACTTC.

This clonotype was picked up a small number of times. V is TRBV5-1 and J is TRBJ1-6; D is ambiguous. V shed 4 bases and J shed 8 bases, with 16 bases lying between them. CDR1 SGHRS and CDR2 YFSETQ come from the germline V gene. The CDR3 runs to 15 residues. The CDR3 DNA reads TGCGCCAGCAGCACGGACGGACGGCTCGATTCACCCCTCCACTTT. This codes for CASSTDGRLDSPLHF.